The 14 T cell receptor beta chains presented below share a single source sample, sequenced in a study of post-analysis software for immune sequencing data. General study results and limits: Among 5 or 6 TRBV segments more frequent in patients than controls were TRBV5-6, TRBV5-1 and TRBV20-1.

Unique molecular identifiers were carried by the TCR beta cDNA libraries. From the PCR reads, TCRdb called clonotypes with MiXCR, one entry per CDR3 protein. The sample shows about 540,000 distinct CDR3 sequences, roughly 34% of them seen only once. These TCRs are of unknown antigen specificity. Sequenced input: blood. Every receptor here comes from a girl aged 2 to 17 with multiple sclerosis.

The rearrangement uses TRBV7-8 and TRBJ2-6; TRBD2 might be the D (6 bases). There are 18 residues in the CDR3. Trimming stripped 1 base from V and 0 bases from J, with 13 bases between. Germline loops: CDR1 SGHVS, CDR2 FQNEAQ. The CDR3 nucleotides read TGTGCCAGCAGCTTAGTGCGGGGCCTCAGCTCTGGGGCCAACGTCCTGACTTTC. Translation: CASSLVRGLSSGANVLTF.

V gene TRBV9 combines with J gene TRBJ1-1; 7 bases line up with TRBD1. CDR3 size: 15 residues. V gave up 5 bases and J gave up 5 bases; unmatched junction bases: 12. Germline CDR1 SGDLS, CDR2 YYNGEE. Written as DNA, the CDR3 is TGTGCCAGCAGAGCGATCTCCAGGGGGAGAACTGAAGCTTTCTTT. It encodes CASRAISRGRTEAFF.

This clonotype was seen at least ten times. The CDR3 sequence: CASSLDATDYEQYF. The DNA of the CDR3 is TGCGCCAGCAGCTTGGACGCGACAGACTACGAGCAGTACTTC. This chain uses TRBV5-1 with TRBJ2-7; tentatively, D is TRBD1 (5 bases). The CDR3 covers 14 residues. Germline values: CDR1 SGHRS, CDR2 YFSETQ. Trimming took off 0 bases at V and 3 bases at J, with 10 bases between the two ends.

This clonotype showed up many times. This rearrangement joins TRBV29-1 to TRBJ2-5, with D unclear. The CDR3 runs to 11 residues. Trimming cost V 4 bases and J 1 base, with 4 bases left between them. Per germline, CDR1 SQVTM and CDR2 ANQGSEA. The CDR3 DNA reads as TGCAGCGTTGGTGGCCAAGAGACCCAGTACTTC. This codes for CSVGGQETQYF.

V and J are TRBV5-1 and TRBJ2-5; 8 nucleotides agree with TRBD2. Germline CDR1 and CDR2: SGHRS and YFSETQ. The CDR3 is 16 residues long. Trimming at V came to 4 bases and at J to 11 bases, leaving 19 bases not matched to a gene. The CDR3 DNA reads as TGCGCCAGCAGCAAAGCGGGGGCCCCCCCCTACAATGAGCAGTACTTC. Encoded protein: CASSKAGAPPYNEQYF.

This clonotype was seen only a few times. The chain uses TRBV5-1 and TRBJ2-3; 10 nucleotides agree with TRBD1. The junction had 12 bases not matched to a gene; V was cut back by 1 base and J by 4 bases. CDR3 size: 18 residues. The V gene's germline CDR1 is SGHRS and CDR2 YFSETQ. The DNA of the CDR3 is TGCGCCAGCAGCTTGCGCCAAATCCGGGACAGGGGCGCAGATACGCAGTATTTT. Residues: CASSLRQIRDRGADTQYF. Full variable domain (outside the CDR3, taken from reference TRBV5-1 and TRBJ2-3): KAGVTQTPRYLIKTRGQQVTLSCSPISGHRSVSWYQQTPGQGLQFLFEYFSETQRNKGNFPGRFSGRQFSNSRSEMNVSTLELGDSALYLCASSLRQIRDRGADTQYFGPGTRLTVL.

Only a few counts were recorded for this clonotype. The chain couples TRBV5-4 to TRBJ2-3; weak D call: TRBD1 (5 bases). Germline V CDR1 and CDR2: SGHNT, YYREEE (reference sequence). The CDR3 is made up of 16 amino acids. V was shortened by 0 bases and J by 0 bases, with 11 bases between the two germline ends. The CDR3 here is CASSLVAQGSTDTQYF. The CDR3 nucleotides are TGTGCCAGCAGCTTGGTGGCGCAGGGTAGCACAGATACGCAGTATTTT.

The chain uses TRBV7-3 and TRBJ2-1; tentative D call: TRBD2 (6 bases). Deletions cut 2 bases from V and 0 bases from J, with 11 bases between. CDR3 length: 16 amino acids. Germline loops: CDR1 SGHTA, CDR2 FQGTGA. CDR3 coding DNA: TGTGCCAGCAGCTTACGGGGGTCTAGCTCCTACAATGAGCAGTTCTTC. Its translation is CASSLRGSSSYNEQFF.

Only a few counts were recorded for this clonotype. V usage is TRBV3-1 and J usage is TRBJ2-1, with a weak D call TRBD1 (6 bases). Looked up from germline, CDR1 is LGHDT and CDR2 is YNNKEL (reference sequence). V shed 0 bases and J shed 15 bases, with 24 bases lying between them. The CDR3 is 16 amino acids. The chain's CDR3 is CASSQDYSKGEHKGFF. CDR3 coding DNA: TGTGCCAGCAGCCAAGATTATAGTAAGGGGGAACATAAAGGGTTCTTC.

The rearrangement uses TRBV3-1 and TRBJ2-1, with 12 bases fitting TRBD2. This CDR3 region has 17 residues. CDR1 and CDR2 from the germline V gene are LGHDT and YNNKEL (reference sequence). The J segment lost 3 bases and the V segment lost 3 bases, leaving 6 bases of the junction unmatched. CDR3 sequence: CASSQLAGGLSYNEQFF. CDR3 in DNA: TGTGCCAGCAGCCAGCTAGCGGGGGGGCTGAGCTACAATGAGCAGTTCTTC.

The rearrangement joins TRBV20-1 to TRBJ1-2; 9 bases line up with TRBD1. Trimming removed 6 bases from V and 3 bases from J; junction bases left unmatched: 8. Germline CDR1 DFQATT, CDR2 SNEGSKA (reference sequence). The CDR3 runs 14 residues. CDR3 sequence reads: CSATADRGDYGYTF. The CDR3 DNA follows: TGCAGTGCCACCGCGGACAGGGGAGACTATGGCTACACCTTC.

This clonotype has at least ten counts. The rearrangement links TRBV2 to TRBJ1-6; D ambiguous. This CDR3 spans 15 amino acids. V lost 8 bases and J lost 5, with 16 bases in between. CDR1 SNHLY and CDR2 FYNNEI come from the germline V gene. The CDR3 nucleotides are TGTGCCAGCGTGCGGGAGGTGTGGAATAATTCACCCCTCCACTTT. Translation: CASVREVWNNSPLHF.

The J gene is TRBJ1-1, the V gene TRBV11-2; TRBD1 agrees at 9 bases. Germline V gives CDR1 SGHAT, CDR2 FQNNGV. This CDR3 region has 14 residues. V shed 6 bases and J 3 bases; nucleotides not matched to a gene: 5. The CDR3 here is CASRRTGADTEAFF. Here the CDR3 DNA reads TGTGCCAGCAGACGGACAGGGGCGGACACTGAAGCTTTCTTT.

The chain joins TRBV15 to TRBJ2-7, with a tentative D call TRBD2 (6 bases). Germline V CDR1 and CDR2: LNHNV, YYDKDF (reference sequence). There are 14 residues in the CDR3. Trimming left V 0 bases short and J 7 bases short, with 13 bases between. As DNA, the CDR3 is TGTGCCACCAGCAGAGATGTCCATCGGGGGGAGCAGTACTTC. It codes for CATSRDVHRGEQYF.